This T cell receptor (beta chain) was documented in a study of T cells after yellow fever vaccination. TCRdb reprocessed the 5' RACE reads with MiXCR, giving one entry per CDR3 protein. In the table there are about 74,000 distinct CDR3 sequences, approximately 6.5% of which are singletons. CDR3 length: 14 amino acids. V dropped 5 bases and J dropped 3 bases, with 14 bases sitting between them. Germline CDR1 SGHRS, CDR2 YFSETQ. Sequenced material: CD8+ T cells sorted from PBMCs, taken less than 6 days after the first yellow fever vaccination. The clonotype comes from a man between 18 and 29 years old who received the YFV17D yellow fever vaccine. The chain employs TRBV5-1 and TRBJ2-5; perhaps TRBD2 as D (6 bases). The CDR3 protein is CASRRDGGKETQYF. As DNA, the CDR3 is TGCGCCAGCAGAAGGGACGGGGGAAAAGAGACCCAGTACTTC.